The clone carrying this T cell receptor (beta chain) has only a few counts. No antigen is known for it. This sample is drawn from a study of T cell repertoires in cytomegalovirus infection. Overall study context: CMV infection together with matching HLA type was indicated by public TCR beta signatures.

Broader study findings: Identification of carriers of CMV plus the relevant HLA was performed using cumulative public TCR beta family frequency. Within the response measured ex vivo, HLA-C-restricted CMV-specific TCR beta clonotypes were dominant.

TCRdb re-analysed the reads in MiXCR, keeping a single row per CDR3 protein. Found here are 700,000 to 850,000 distinct CDR3 sequences, 30% to 35% of them singletons; the top ten hold about an eighth. Material: cultured CD8+ T cells from PBMCs, obtained from culture after CMV antigen stimulation. This TCR was recovered from a human donor in good health (CMV status not recorded). Some clones in this sample may be carry-over from other donors' samples.

The CDR3 region is CASSFHMNTEAFF. In DNA, the CDR3 is TGTGCCAGCAGTTTCCACATGAACACTGAAGCTTTCTTT. This chain joins TRBV12-3 or TRBV12-4 and TRBJ1-1; D is undetermined. V lost 3 bases and J 0 bases, leaving 5 bases between the germline ends. This CDR3 is built from 13 residues.